This TCR beta chain was captured by sequencing in a study of blood T cell repertoires in COVID-19. As for the study in general: PBMCs, B-cell-depleted T cells, or T cells were the source of the cDNA or gDNA that made up the material.

Per the germline V gene, CDR1 is LGHDT and CDR2 is YNNKEL (reference sequence). Trimming shortened V by 4 bases and J by 7 bases, and 11 bases separated the two germline ends. The CDR3 length is 13 residues. Using immunoSEQ multiplex PCR, the repertoire was profiled, and TCRdb retains in-frame clones only, with some absent. The table has a few hundred thousand clones, 91% seen once; the top ten hold 1% to 1.5%. The chain carries TRBV3-1 (or the pseudogene TRBV3-2) and TRBJ1-5; no reliable D call. The sequencing sample was made of PBMCs or T cells enriched from blood (not recorded which). This receptor was obtained from a human donor in a cohort exposed to, infected with or recovered from COVID-19 (not recorded which). The donor label of this sample is uncertain. CDR3 DNA sequence: TGTGCCAGCAGCCTCGGAGGAGGCCAGCCCCAGCATTTT. Amino acids: CASSLGGGQPQHF.